The clone carrying this T cell receptor (beta chain) was detected once. These data originate in a study of blood T cell repertoires in COVID-19. Overall study context: T cells, B-cell-depleted T cells, or PBMCs provided the cDNA or gDNA that served as material.

Germline loops: CDR1 SQVTM, CDR2 ANQGSEA. This CDR3 is built from 13 residues. The J segment lost 2 bases and the V segment lost 1 base, leaving 2 bases of the junction unmatched. In the original analysis: Amplifying reference gene primers gave estimates of nucleated cell counts. Here immunoSEQ multiplex PCR was the method, and the copy in TCRdb shows in-frame clones only, minus some. The V and J calls and clone size come from that table; D and trimming were worked out from the DNA. The sample shows 150,000 or so clones, about 93% of them seen only once. The sequence was collected from a woman aged 45-60 years with acute or convalescent COVID-19. The chain links TRBV29-1 to TRBJ2-7; TRBD1 agrees at 7 bases. The sequenced sample consisted of peripheral blood. The CDR3 here is CSVEGQGAYEQYF. DNA of the CDR3: TGCAGCGTTGAAGGGCAGGGGGCCTACGAGCAGTACTTC.